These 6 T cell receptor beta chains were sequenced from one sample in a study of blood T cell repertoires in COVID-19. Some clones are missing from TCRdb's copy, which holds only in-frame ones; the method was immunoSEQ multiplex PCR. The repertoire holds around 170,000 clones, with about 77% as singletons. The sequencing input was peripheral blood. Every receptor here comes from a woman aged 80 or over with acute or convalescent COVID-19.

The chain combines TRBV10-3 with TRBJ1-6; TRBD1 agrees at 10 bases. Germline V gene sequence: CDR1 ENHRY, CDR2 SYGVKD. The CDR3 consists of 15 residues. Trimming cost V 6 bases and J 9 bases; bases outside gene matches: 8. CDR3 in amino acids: CAIRTGTGASSPLHF. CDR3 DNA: TGTGCCATCAGGACCGGGACAGGGGCTAGTTCACCCCTCCACTTT.

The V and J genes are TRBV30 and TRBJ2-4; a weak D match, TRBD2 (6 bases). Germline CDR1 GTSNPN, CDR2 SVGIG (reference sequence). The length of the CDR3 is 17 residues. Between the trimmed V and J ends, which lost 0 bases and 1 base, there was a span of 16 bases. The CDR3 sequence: CAWSVIVRGTAKNIQYF. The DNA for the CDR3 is TGTGCCTGGAGTGTAATAGTGCGGGGTACGGCCAAAAACATTCAGTACTTC.

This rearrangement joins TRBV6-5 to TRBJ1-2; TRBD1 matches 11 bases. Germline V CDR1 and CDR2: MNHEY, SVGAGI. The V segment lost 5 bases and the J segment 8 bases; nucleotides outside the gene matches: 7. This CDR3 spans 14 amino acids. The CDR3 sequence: CASSPRTGGMGYTF. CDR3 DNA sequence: TGTGCCAGCAGTCCGAGGACAGGGGGCATGGGCTACACCTTC.

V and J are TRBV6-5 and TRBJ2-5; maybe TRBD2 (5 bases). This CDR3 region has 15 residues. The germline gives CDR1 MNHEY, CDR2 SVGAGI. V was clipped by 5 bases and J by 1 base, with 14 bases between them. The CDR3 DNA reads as TGTGCCAGCAGTAGACGTCCGGGAACCCAAGAGACCCAGTACTTC. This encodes CASSRRPGTQETQYF.

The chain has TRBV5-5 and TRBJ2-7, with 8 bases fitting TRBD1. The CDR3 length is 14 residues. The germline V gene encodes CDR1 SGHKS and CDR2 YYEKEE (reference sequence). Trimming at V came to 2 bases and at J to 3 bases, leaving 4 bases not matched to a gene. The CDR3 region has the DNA TGTGCCAGCAGCTTCATTGGGACAGGCTACGAGCAGTACTTC. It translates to CASSFIGTGYEQYF.

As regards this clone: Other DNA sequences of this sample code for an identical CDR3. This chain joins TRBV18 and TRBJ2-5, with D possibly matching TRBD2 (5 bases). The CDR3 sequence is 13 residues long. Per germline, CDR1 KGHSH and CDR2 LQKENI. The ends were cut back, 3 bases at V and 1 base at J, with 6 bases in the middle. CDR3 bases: TGTGCCAGCTCACCGGACTCCCAAGAGACCCAGTACTTC. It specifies CASSPDSQETQYF.